The 25 T cell receptor beta chains below were found in one sample sequenced in a study of cytomegalovirus exposure and HLA in healthy donors. The protocol was immunoSEQ multiplex PCR, while the TCRdb copy is restricted to in-frame clones and leaves out a portion. The sample gives about 66,000 clones, approximately 97% of which show up once; 1.5% to 2% is in the top ten. Specimen: PBMCs. The receptors were gathered from a woman aged 18-29 years in good health and CMV-seropositive.

This clone was observed once. The V gene is TRBV18, the J gene TRBJ1-2; D is unclear. Trimming took off 2 bases at V and 2 bases at J, with 12 bases between the two ends. Per the germline V gene, CDR1 is KGHSH and CDR2 is LQKENI. The CDR3 is 15 residues long. CDR3 loop: CASSPIDISNYGYTF. CDR3 DNA: TGTGCCAGCTCACCAATTGACATTTCGAACTATGGCTACACCTTC.

The gene calls are TRBV6-5 and TRBJ2-1, with 7 bases identical to TRBD1. J was trimmed by 4 bases and V by 6 bases; bases with no gene match: 6. The CDR3 contains 14 residues. Germline CDR1 and CDR2: MNHEY and SVGAGI. CDR3 residues: CASRRPGQYNEQFF. The CDR3 DNA follows: TGTGCCAGCAGACGTCCGGGACAGTACAATGAGCAGTTCTTC.

V and J are TRBV6-1 and TRBJ2-1, with 14 bases fitting TRBD2. From germline, CDR1 is MNHNS and CDR2 SASEGT. The V gene end was trimmed by 2 bases and the J gene end by 5 bases; junction bases not matched to a gene: 5. The CDR3 sequence is 17 residues long. The CDR3 DNA sequence: TGTGCCAGCAGTGAAAACAGGGGACTAGCGGGAGACAATGAGCAGTTCTTC. It codes for CASSENRGLAGDNEQFF.

The rearrangement links TRBV5-1 to TRBJ2-5, with 7 bases matching TRBD2. CDR1 SGHRS and CDR2 YFSETQ come from the germline V gene. There are 13 residues in the CDR3. The ends lost 6 bases at V and 3 bases at J; junction bases unmatched: 5. CDR3 residues: CASKPGGEETQYF. In DNA form, the CDR3 reads TGCGCCAGCAAGCCGGGAGGAGAAGAGACCCAGTACTTC.

The chain is built from TRBV11-2 and TRBJ1-2; D may be TRBD1 (6 bases). CDR3 size: 16 residues. The germline V gene has CDR1 SGHAT and CDR2 FQNNGV. V was clipped by 5 bases and J by 5 bases, with 21 bases between them. CDR3 loop: CASSARGGGTEYGYTF. Here the CDR3 DNA reads TGTGCCAGCAGCGCTAGAGGGGGGGGGACGGAATATGGCTACACCTTC.

V usage is TRBV9 and J usage is TRBJ2-5, with D possibly being TRBD1 (7 bases). V dropped 4 bases and J dropped 2 bases, with 18 bases sitting between them. The CDR3 contains 16 residues. Germline CDR1 SGDLS, CDR2 YYNGEE. As DNA, the CDR3 is TGTGCCAGCAGCAAAGCGGGCTCAGGGGGGCAAGAGACCCAGTACTTC. This encodes CASSKAGSGGQETQYF.

This rearrangement joins TRBV5-1 to TRBJ2-3; D remains unclear. The CDR3 is made up of 12 amino acids. Trimming left V 8 bases short and J 5 bases short, with 12 bases between. From germline, CDR1 is SGHRS and CDR2 YFSETQ. CDR3 nucleotides: TGCGCCAGTTTTCTCCTACGAGATACGCAGTATTTT. Translating it yields CASFLLRDTQYF.

In the case of this clone: At one end, the junction sequence differs from germline, possibly due to a read error. The chain uses TRBV7-9 and TRBJ1-2; D gene unclear. The CDR3 sequence is 14 residues long. In germline, CDR1 is SEHNR, CDR2 FQNEAQ (reference sequence). For the CDR3, the DNA is TGTGCCAGCAGCTTAGCGTCACGTCTCGAAGAGGCGGCCTTC. It yields the protein CASSLASRLEEAAF.

The J gene is TRBJ1-1, the V gene TRBV27; maybe TRBD1 (5 bases). Germline V gene lookup returns CDR1 MNHEY and CDR2 SMNVEV (reference sequence). The V end lost 2 bases, the J end lost 4 bases, and 11 bases lay between the germline ends. The CDR3 sequence is 14 residues long. CDR3 loop: CASSLHQGFTEAFF. The CDR3 bases are TGTGCCAGCAGTTTACATCAGGGATTCACTGAAGCTTTCTTT.

The rearrangement links TRBV19 to TRBJ2-3; 7 nucleotides line up with TRBD2. Germline lookup yields CDR1 LNHDA and CDR2 SQIVND (reference sequence). After removal of 2 bases from V and 2 bases from J, the junction contained 4 bases not matched to a gene. This CDR3 has 15 residues. In DNA form, the CDR3 reads TGTGCCAGTAGTATAATGGGAGGGTACACAGATACGCAGTATTTT. It encodes CASSIMGGYTDTQYF.

This chain joins TRBV19 and TRBJ2-7; 9 bases align to TRBD2. The CDR3 consists of 14 residues. Germline V lookup: CDR1 LNHDA, CDR2 SQIVND (reference sequence). With V trimmed by 4 bases and J by 4 bases, 5 bases remained unmatched. CDR3 residues: CASSTAGGPYEQYF. The CDR3 nucleotides read TGTGCCAGTAGTACCGCGGGAGGGCCATACGAGCAGTACTTC.

The CDR3 is CASSQALLGGGTDTQYF. CDR3 DNA sequence: TGCGCCAGCAGCCAGGCCCTACTGGGGGGGGGCACAGATACGCAGTATTTT. The chain uses TRBV4-1 and TRBJ2-3, with 7 bases that match TRBD2. V trimming: 3 bases; J trimming: 1 base; junction bases outside the gene matches: 10. The CDR3 spans 17 residues. The germline gives CDR1 MGHRA, CDR2 YSYEKL.

The count of this clone is one. The chain has TRBV19 and TRBJ1-5; D is perhaps TRBD1 (5 bases). V lost 5 bases, J lost 2 bases, and 7 bases lay in between. The CDR3 runs 13 residues. Looked up from germline, CDR1 is LNHDA and CDR2 is SQIVND (reference sequence). The CDR3 loop reads CASSVTGNQPQHF. CDR3 bases: TGTGCCAGTAGTGTGACAGGCAATCAGCCCCAGCATTTT.

The V and J genes are TRBV4-2 and TRBJ2-7, with TRBD1 matching over 8 bases. This CDR3 is built from 14 residues. V lost 5 bases to trimming and J lost 5 bases; unmatched junction nucleotides: 8. CDR1 and CDR2 (germline): LGHNA, YNFKEQ. The CDR3 DNA reads TGTGCCAGCAGCTACGACAGGGGAGGCGACGAGCAGTACTTC. Translated: CASSYDRGGDEQYF.

The chain uses TRBV28 and TRBJ2-7; TRBD1 matches 8 bases. This CDR3 is 14 amino acids long. Trimming took 7 bases from V and 2 from J; bases not matched to a gene: 7. The V gene's germline CDR1 is MDHEN and CDR2 SYDVKM. The CDR3 DNA reads as TGTGCCAGCACAACGACAGGGGAAGCCTACGAGCAGTACTTC. This codes for CASTTTGEAYEQYF.

The gene calls are TRBV5-4 and TRBJ1-5; 7 bases match TRBD1. CDR1 and CDR2 from the germline V gene are SGHNT and YYREEE (reference sequence). This CDR3 has 16 residues. Unmatched junction bases numbered 7, after V lost 2 bases and J lost 2 bases. The CDR3 sequence is CASSLQGLGGNQPQHF. The CDR3 DNA is TGTGCCAGCAGCTTACAGGGGTTAGGCGGCAATCAGCCCCAGCATTTT.

The chain uses TRBV11-1 and TRBJ1-4; D gene ambiguous. With 0 bases removed from V and 6 bases from J, the gap between germline ends came to 8 bases. CDR1 is SGHAT, CDR2 FQDESV, per germline (reference sequence). This CDR3 has 14 amino acids. CDR3 DNA sequence: TGTGCCAGCAGCTTAGCCGCGGCGGATGAAAAACTGTTTTTT. Its translation is CASSLAAADEKLFF.

The V gene is TRBV6-5, the J gene TRBJ2-7; the match to TRBD2 covers 8 bases. The CDR3 is 15 residues long. V lost 2 bases to trimming and J lost 1 base; unmatched junction nucleotides: 4. Germline CDR1 and CDR2: MNHEY and SVGAGI. Here the CDR3 reads CASSYGTSTSYEQYF. CDR3 DNA sequence: TGTGCCAGCAGTTACGGGACTAGTACTTCCTACGAGCAGTACTTC.

This chain uses TRBV11-2 with TRBJ2-3; TRBD2 agrees at 8 bases. In germline, CDR1 is SGHAT, CDR2 FQNNGV. V shed 3 bases and J 4 bases; nucleotides not matched to a gene: 12. The CDR3 runs to 17 residues. The CDR3: CASSLELGGTSSDTQYF. The CDR3 DNA is TGTGCCAGCAGCTTGGAGCTGGGCGGGACTAGTTCAGATACGCAGTATTTT.

The chain couples TRBV7-9 to TRBJ2-1, with D possibly being TRBD2 (6 bases). The CDR3 is 14 residues long. Germline lookup yields CDR1 SEHNR and CDR2 FQNEAQ (reference sequence). V was pared by 5 bases and J by 2 bases, with 10 bases between. The CDR3 region is CASSQPGAYNEQFF. The CDR3 region has the DNA TGTGCCAGCAGCCAACCGGGGGCCTACAATGAGCAGTTCTTC.

The chain links TRBV27 to TRBJ2-1; 14 nucleotides match TRBD2. Germline-derived CDR1 and CDR2 are MNHEY and SMNVEV (reference sequence). V shed 5 bases and J 6 bases; nucleotides not matched to a gene: 12. There are 18 residues in the CDR3. This CDR3 reads CASSSLPGTSGSVNEQFF. The DNA of the CDR3 is TGTGCCAGCAGTAGCCTCCCCGGGACTAGCGGGAGTGTCAATGAGCAGTTCTTC.

The V call is TRBV6-5, the J call TRBJ1-2, with a weak D call TRBD1 (5 bases). The germline V gene encodes CDR1 MNHEY and CDR2 SVGAGI. Between the trimmed V and J ends, which lost 7 bases and 0 bases, there was a span of 15 bases. The CDR3 spans 15 residues. The DNA for the CDR3 is TGTGCCAGCAACCCCCAGGGCCGGACTAACTATGGCTACACCTTC. Translation: CASNPQGRTNYGYTF.

The chain couples TRBV28 to TRBJ1-4, with 8 nucleotides matching TRBD1. The germline V gene has CDR1 MDHEN and CDR2 SYDVKM. The V segment lost 5 bases and the J segment 7 bases; nucleotides outside the gene matches: 9. The CDR3 is 15 residues long. The chain's CDR3 is CASSEMDRVGEKLFF. CDR3 sequence (DNA): TGTGCCAGCAGTGAAATGGACAGGGTGGGTGAAAAACTGTTTTTT.

The V gene is TRBV11-2, the J gene TRBJ2-7; no reliable D call. Germline CDR1 is SGHAT and CDR2 is FQNNGV. V was shortened by 1 base and J by 3 bases, with 7 bases between the two germline ends. This CDR3 spans 13 amino acids. CDR3 loop: CASSLGEDYEQYF. The CDR3, as DNA: TGTGCCAGCAGCTTAGGTGAGGACTACGAGCAGTACTTC.

This clone was counted once. The chain couples TRBV28 to TRBJ2-7; D gene unclear. The CDR3 extends over 12 amino acids. CDR1 and CDR2 (germline): MDHEN, SYDVKM. The V gene lost 5 bases and the J gene lost 2 bases, with 7 bases spanning the gap. CDR3 sequence: CASSISTYEQYF. CDR3 DNA sequence: TGTGCCAGCAGTATTAGCACCTACGAGCAGTACTTC.